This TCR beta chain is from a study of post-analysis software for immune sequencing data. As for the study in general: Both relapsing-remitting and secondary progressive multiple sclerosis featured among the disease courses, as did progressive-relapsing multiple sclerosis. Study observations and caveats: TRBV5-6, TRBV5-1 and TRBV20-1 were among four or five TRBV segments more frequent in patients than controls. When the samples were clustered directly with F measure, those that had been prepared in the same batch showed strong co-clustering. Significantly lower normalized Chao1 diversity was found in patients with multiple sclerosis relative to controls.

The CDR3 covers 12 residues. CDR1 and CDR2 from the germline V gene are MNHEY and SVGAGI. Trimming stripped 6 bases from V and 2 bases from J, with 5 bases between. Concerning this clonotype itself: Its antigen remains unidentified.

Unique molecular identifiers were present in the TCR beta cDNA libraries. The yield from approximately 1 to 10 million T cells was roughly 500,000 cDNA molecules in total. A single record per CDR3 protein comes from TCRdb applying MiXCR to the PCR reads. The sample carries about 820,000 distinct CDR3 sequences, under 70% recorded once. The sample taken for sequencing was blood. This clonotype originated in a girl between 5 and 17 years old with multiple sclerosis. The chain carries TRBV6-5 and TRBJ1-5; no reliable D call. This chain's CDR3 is CASRKGNQPQHF. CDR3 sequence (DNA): TGTGCCAGCAGAAAAGGCAATCAGCCCCAGCATTTT.